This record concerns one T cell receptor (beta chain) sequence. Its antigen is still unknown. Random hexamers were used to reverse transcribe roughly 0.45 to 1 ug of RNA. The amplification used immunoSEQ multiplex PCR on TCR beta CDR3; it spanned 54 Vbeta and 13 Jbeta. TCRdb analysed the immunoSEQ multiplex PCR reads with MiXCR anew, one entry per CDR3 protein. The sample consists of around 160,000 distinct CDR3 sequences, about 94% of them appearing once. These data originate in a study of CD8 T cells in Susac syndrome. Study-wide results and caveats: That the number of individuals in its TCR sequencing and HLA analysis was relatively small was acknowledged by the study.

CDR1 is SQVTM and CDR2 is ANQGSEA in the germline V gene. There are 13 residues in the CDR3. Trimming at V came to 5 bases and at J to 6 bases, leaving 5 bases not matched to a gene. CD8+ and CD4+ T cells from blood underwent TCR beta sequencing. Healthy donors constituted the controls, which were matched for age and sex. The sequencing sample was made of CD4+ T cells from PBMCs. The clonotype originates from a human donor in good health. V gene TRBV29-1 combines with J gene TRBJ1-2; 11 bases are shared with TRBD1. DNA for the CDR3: TGCAGCGTTCCCGGACAGGGGGCTCATGGCTACACCTTC. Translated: CSVPGQGAHGYTF.